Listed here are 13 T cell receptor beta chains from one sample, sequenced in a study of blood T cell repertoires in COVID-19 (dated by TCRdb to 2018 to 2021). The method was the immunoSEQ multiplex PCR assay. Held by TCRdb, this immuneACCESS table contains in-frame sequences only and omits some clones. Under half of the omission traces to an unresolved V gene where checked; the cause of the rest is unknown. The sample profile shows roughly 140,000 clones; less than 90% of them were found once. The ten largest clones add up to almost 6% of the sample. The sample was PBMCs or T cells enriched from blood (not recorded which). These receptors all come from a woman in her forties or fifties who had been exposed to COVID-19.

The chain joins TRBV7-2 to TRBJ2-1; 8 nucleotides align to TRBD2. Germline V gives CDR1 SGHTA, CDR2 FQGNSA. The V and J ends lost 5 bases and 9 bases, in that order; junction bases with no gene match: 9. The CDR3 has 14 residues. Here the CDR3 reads CASSPRGGTREQFF. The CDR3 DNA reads TGTGCCAGCAGCCCCCGGGGGGGGACCCGTGAGCAGTTCTTC.

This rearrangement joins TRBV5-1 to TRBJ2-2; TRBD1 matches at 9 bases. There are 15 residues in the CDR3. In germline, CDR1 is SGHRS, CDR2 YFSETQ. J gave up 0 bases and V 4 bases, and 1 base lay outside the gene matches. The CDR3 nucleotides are TGCGCCAGCAGCCGACAGGGGGCGAACACCGGGGAGCTGTTTTTT. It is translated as CASSRQGANTGELFF. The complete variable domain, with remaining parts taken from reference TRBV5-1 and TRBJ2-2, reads KAGVTQTPRYLIKTRGQQVTLSCSPISGHRSVSWYQQTPGQGLQFLFEYFSETQRNKGNFPGRFSGRQFSNSRSEMNVSTLELGDSALYLCASSRQGANTGELFFGEGSRLTVL.

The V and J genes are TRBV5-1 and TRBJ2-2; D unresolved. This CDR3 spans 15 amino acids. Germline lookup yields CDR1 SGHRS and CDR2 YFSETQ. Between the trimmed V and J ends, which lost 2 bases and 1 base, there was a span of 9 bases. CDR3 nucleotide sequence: TGCGCCAGCAGCTTACAGCTTCTGAACACCGGGGAGCTGTTTTTT. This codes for CASSLQLLNTGELFF. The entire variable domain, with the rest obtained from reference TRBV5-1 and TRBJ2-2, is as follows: KAGVTQTPRYLIKTRGQQVTLSCSPISGHRSVSWYQQTPGQGLQFLFEYFSETQRNKGNFPGRFSGRQFSNSRSEMNVSTLELGDSALYLCASSLQLLNTGELFFGEGSRLTVL.

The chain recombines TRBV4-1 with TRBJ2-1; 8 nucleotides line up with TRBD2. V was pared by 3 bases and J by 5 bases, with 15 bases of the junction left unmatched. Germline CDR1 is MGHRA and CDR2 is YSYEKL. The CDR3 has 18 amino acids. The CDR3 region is CASSHLAGSGNQNNEQFF. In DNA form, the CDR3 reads TGCGCCAGCAGCCACCTGGCGGGTAGCGGGAATCAAAACAATGAGCAGTTCTTC.

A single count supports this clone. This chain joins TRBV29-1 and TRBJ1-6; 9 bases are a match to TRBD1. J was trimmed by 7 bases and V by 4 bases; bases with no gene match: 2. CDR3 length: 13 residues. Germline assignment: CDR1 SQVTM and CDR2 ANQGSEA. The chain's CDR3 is CSVGDRANSPLHF. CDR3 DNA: TGCAGCGTTGGGGACAGGGCAAATTCACCCCTCCACTTT.

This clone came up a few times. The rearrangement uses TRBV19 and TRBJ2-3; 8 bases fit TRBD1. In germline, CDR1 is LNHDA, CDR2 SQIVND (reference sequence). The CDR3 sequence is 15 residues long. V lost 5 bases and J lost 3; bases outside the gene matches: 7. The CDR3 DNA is TGTGCCAGTAGTCAGGGGGCAGGGAGGACAGATACGCAGTATTTT. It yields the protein CASSQGAGRTDTQYF.

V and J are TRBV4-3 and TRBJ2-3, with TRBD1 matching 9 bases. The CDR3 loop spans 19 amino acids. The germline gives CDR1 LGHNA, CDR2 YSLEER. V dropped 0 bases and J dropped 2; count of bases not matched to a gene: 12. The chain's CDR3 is CASSQDRGTGIRITDTQYF. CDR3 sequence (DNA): TGCGCCAGCAGCCAAGATAGGGGGACAGGGATCCGTATCACAGATACGCAGTATTTT.

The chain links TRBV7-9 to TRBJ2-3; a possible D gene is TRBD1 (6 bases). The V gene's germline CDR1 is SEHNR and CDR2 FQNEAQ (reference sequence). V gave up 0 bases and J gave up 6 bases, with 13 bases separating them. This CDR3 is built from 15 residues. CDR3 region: CASSLARRGGDTQYF. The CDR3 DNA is TGTGCCAGCAGCTTAGCCCGCAGGGGTGGGGATACGCAGTATTTT.

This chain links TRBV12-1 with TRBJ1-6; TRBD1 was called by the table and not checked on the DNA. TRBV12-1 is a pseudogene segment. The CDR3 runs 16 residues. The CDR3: CASSSLQGGDNSPLHF. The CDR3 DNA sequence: TGTGCCAGCAGCTCGCTACAGGGTGGCGATAATTCACCCCTCCACTTT.

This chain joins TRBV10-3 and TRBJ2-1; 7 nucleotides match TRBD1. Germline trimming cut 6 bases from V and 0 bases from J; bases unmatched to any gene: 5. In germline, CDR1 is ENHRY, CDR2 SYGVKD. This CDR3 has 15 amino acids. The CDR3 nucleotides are TGTGCCATCAGAGACAGGGATAGCTCCTACAATGAGCAGTTCTTC. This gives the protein CAIRDRDSSYNEQFF.

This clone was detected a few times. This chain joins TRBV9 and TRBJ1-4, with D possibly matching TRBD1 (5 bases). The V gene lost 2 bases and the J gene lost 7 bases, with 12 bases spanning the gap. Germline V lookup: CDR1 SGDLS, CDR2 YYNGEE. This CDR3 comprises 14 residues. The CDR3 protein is CASSVGGQGEKLFF. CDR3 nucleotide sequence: TGTGCCAGCAGCGTTGGAGGGCAGGGTGAAAAACTGTTTTTT. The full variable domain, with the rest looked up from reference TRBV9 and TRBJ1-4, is DSGVTQTPKHLITATGQRVTLRCSPRSGDLSVYWYQQSLDQGLQFLIQYYNGEERAKGNILERFSAQQFPDLHSELNLSSLELGDSALYFCASSVGGQGEKLFFGSGTQLSVL.

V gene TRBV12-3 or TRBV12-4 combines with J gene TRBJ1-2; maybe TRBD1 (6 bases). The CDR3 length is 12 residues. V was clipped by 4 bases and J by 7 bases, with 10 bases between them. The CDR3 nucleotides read TGTGCCAGCAGTTCAGGGGCTGGTGGCTACACCTTC. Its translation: CASSSGAGGYTF.

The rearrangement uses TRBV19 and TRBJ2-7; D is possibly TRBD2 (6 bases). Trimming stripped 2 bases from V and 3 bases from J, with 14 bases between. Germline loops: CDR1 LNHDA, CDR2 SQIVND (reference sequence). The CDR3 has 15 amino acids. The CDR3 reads CASSIPGGVLYEQYF. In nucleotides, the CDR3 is TGTGCCAGTAGTATACCGGGCGGGGTACTCTACGAGCAGTACTTC.